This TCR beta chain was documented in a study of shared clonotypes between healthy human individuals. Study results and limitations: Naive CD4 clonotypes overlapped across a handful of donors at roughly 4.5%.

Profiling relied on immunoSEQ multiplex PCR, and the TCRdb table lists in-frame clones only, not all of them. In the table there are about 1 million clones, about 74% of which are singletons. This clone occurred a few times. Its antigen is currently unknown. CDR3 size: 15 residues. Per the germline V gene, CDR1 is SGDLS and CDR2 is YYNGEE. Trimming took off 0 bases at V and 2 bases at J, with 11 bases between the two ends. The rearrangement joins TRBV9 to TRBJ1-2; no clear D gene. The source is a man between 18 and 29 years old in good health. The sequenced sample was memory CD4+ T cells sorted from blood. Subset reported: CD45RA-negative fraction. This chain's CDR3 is CASSVGPRENYGYTF. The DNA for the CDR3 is TGTGCCAGCAGCGTAGGACCCCGGGAGAACTATGGCTACACCTTC.